These T cell receptor beta chains were read from a single sample in a study of blood T cells in healthy people across ages. TCRdb reanalysed the 5' RACE reads using MiXCR and keeps one entry per CDR3 protein. Among approximately 900,000 distinct CDR3 sequences listed, roughly 48% were seen once. The specimen sequenced was blood. The receptors derive from a young man in good health. CDR3s include the opening cysteine and the closing phenylalanine or tryptophan. A D gene is named only where the DNA matches it firmly. Size is omitted from some rows. Given values are once, few, many or a class for expanded clones.

V gene: TRBV9; clone size: .; J gene: TRBJ2-1; D gene: TRBD2; CDR3 protein: CASSKSTSGTHSDEQFF; CDR3 DNA: TGTGCCAGCAGCAAATCGACTAGCGGGACTCATAGTGATGAGCAGTTCTTC
V gene: TRBV25-1; clone size: .; J gene: TRBJ1-4; D gene: TRBD1; CDR3 protein: CASSDPTGANEKLFF; CDR3 DNA: TGTGCCAGCAGTGATCCGACAGGGGCTAATGAAAAACTGTTTTTT
V gene: TRBV5-1; clone size: .; J gene: TRBJ2-3; D gene: .; CDR3 protein: CASSPTGIAPDTQYF; CDR3 DNA: TGCGCCAGCAGCCCTACAGGGATCGCCCCAGATACGCAGTATTTT
V gene: TRBV11-2; clone size: once; J gene: TRBJ2-5; D gene: .; CDR3 protein: CVSSLGALGWKTQYF; CDR3 DNA: TGTGTCAGCAGCTTAGGTGCATTGGGGTGGAAGACCCAGTACTTC
V gene: TRBV5-1; clone size: .; J gene: TRBJ2-3; D gene: .; CDR3 protein: CASSLDRSPPDTQYF; CDR3 DNA: TGCGCCAGCAGCTTGGACAGGTCCCCACCAGATACGCAGTATTTT
V gene: TRBV27; clone size: .; J gene: TRBJ2-7; D gene: .; CDR3 protein: CASSFNPRPQYEQYF; CDR3 DNA: TGTGCCAGCAGTTTTAACCCCAGACCCCAATACGAGCAGTACTTC
V gene: TRBV27; clone size: few; J gene: TRBJ2-4; D gene: .; CDR3 protein: CASGSMNIQYF; CDR3 DNA: TGTGCCAGCGGGTCGATGAACATTCAGTACTTC
V gene: TRBV9; clone size: few; J gene: TRBJ2-3; D gene: TRBD2; CDR3 protein: CASSPASGGRWADTQYF; CDR3 DNA: TGTGCCAGCAGCCCCGCCAGCGGGGGGAGGTGGGCAGATACGCAGTATTTT
V gene: TRBV20-1; clone size: .; J gene: TRBJ2-2; D gene: .; CDR3 protein: CSAPPYQDRYTGELFF; CDR3 DNA: TGCAGTGCTCCCCCTTACCAAGACAGATACACCGGGGAGCTGTTTTTT
V gene: TRBV11-2; clone size: .; J gene: TRBJ2-7; D gene: TRBD1; CDR3 protein: CASMGTEPYEQYF; CDR3 DNA: TGTGCCAGCATGGGGACAGAACCCTACGAGCAGTACTTC
V gene: TRBV2; clone size: few; J gene: TRBJ2-3; D gene: .; CDR3 protein: CASLGGDTQYF; CDR3 DNA: TGTGCCAGCCTAGGAGGAGATACGCAGTATTTT
V gene: TRBV19; clone size: .; J gene: TRBJ1-2; D gene: .; CDR3 protein: CASSSGPDYGYTF; CDR3 DNA: TGTGCCAGTAGCTCGGGACCTGACTATGGCTACACCTTC
V gene: TRBV27; clone size: few; J gene: TRBJ1-1; D gene: .; CDR3 protein: CASSRDGGSEAFF; CDR3 DNA: TGTGCCAGCAGCCGGGACGGGGGGAGTGAAGCTTTCTTT
V gene: TRBV27; clone size: few; J gene: TRBJ1-1; D gene: .; CDR3 protein: CASSPLLGRAPNTEAFF; CDR3 DNA: TGTGCCAGCAGTCCCCTTCTCGGAAGGGCCCCGAACACTGAAGCTTTCTTT
V gene: TRBV29-1; clone size: .; J gene: TRBJ1-1; D gene: .; CDR3 protein: CSVEQAEAFF; CDR3 DNA: TGCAGCGTTGAACAGGCTGAAGCTTTCTTT
V gene: TRBV20-1; clone size: .; J gene: TRBJ2-3; D gene: .; CDR3 protein: CSAREAGPRVDTQYF; CDR3 DNA: TGCAGTGCTAGAGAGGCGGGGCCACGGGTAGATACGCAGTATTTT
V gene: TRBV20-1; clone size: .; J gene: TRBJ2-1; D gene: TRBD1; CDR3 protein: CSALNTGVNEQFF; CDR3 DNA: TGCAGTGCTTTGAACACAGGGGTCAATGAGCAGTTCTTC
V gene: TRBV21-1; clone size: once; J gene: TRBJ1-6; D gene: .; CDR3 protein: CASSKEGGPEYNSPLHF; CDR3 DNA: TGTGCCAGCAGCAAAGAAGGGGGGCCAGAATATAATTCACCCCTCCACTTT
V gene: TRBV2; clone size: .; J gene: TRBJ2-3; D gene: .; CDR3 protein: CASKGGVSTDTQYF; CDR3 DNA: TGTGCCAGCAAGGGCGGGGTCAGCACAGATACGCAGTATTTT
V gene: TRBV27; clone size: .; J gene: TRBJ2-1; D gene: .; CDR3 protein: CASRPSDFYNEQFF; CDR3 DNA: TGTGCCAGCAGACCCTCGGACTTTTACAATGAGCAGTTCTTC
V gene: TRBV20-1; clone size: few; J gene: TRBJ1-5; D gene: .; CDR3 protein: CSAQKQGIINQPQHF; CDR3 DNA: TGCAGTGCCCAAAAGCAGGGCATCATTAATCAGCCCCAGCATTTT
V gene: TRBV14; clone size: .; J gene: TRBJ2-3; D gene: .; CDR3 protein: CASRQTGTDTQYF; CDR3 DNA: TGTGCCAGCAGACAAACAGGCACAGATACGCAGTATTTT
V gene: TRBV29-1; clone size: .; J gene: TRBJ2-1; D gene: .; CDR3 protein: CSVEGGRQFSSYNEQFF; CDR3 DNA: TGCAGCGTTGAAGGGGGACGACAGTTTAGCTCCTACAATGAGCAGTTCTTC
V gene: TRBV20-1; clone size: few; J gene: TRBJ2-3; D gene: .; CDR3 protein: CSATIRQASTDTQYF; CDR3 DNA: TGCAGTGCTACTATACGCCAGGCGAGCACAGATACGCAGTATTTT
V gene: TRBV3-1; clone size: .; J gene: TRBJ1-1; D gene: .; CDR3 protein: CASSHRPGHLNTEAFF; CDR3 DNA: TGTGCCAGCAGCCACCGCCCGGGACACTTGAACACTGAAGCTTTCTTT
V gene: TRBV6-5; clone size: .; J gene: TRBJ2-3; D gene: .; CDR3 protein: CASSSRRAGSTDTQYF; CDR3 DNA: TGTGCCAGCAGTTCCCGCCGGGCGGGGAGCACAGATACGCAGTATTTT
V gene: TRBV27; clone size: .; J gene: TRBJ2-7; D gene: .; CDR3 protein: CASSTLTGTYEQYF; CDR3 DNA: TGTGCCAGCAGTACCTTGACAGGTACCTACGAGCAGTACTTC
V gene: TRBV7-2; clone size: few; J gene: TRBJ2-1; D gene: .; CDR3 protein: CASRAGTYNEQFF; CDR3 DNA: TGTGCCAGCAGAGCCGGTACCTACAATGAGCAGTTCTTC
V gene: TRBV29-1; clone size: few; J gene: TRBJ1-1; D gene: .; CDR3 protein: CSASGGAGTEAFF; CDR3 DNA: TGCAGCGCCTCGGGGGGGGCGGGGACTGAAGCTTTCTTT
V gene: TRBV12-3/TRBV12-4; clone size: .; J gene: TRBJ2-7; D gene: .; CDR3 protein: CASSADGLYEQYF; CDR3 DNA: TGTGCCAGCAGTGCGGACGGACTCTACGAGCAGTACTTC
V gene: TRBV18; clone size: few; J gene: TRBJ1-5; D gene: TRBD1; CDR3 protein: CASSPGQGSNQPQHF; CDR3 DNA: TGTGCCAGCTCACCGGGACAGGGTAGCAATCAGCCCCAGCATTTT
V gene: TRBV6-2/TRBV6-3; clone size: .; J gene: TRBJ2-6; D gene: .; CDR3 protein: CTSSYSSSGANVLTF; CDR3 DNA: TGTACCAGCAGTTACTCTTCCTCTGGGGCCAACGTCCTGACTTTC
V gene: TRBV4-1; clone size: few; J gene: TRBJ2-1; D gene: TRBD1; CDR3 protein: CASSQGQGRANEQFF; CDR3 DNA: TGCGCCAGCAGCCAAGGACAGGGAAGGGCCAATGAGCAGTTCTTC
V gene: TRBV4-1; clone size: .; J gene: TRBJ1-1; D gene: .; CDR3 protein: CASSQDHRPNTEAFF; CDR3 DNA: TGCGCCAGCAGCCAAGATCACAGGCCGAACACTGAAGCTTTCTTT
V gene: TRBV4-3; clone size: once; J gene: TRBJ2-3; D gene: TRBD2; CDR3 protein: CASSQDGSGGRTDTQYF; CDR3 DNA: TGCGCCAGCAGCCAAGATGGGAGCGGGGGACGCACAGATACGCAGTATTTT
V gene: TRBV29-1; clone size: .; J gene: TRBJ1-4; D gene: TRBD1; CDR3 protein: CSVETSTGVAEKLFF; CDR3 DNA: TGCAGCGTTGAAACCTCGACAGGGGTGGCTGAAAAACTGTTTTTT
V gene: TRBV30; clone size: .; J gene: TRBJ1-1; D gene: .; CDR3 protein: CAWIEGTEAFF; CDR3 DNA: TGTGCCTGGATTGAGGGCACTGAAGCTTTCTTT
V gene: TRBV7-3; clone size: .; J gene: TRBJ2-7; D gene: .; CDR3 protein: CASSVQGRNEQYF; CDR3 DNA: TGTGCCAGCAGCGTACAGGGCAGAAATGAGCAGTACTTC
V gene: TRBV20-1; clone size: .; J gene: TRBJ2-7; D gene: .; CDR3 protein: CSARDEGRGALRYEQYF; CDR3 DNA: TGCAGTGCTAGAGATGAGGGGAGGGGGGCCTTACGTTACGAGCAGTACTTC
V gene: TRBV20-1; clone size: many; J gene: TRBJ2-1; D gene: TRBD2; CDR3 protein: CSARETGLATNEQFF; CDR3 DNA: TGCAGTGCTAGGGAGACGGGACTAGCGACGAATGAGCAGTTCTTC
V gene: TRBV3-1; clone size: few; J gene: TRBJ2-1; D gene: TRBD2; CDR3 protein: CASSQLAGGPYEQFF; CDR3 DNA: TGTGCCAGCAGCCAACTAGCGGGGGGGCCCTATGAGCAGTTCTTC
V gene: TRBV12-3/TRBV12-4; clone size: few; J gene: TRBJ1-1; D gene: .; CDR3 protein: CASSPVLGKNTEAFF; CDR3 DNA: TGTGCCAGCAGTCCAGTACTCGGCAAGAACACTGAAGCTTTCTTT
V gene: TRBV2; clone size: .; J gene: TRBJ1-2; D gene: TRBD1; CDR3 protein: CASRDRDRVYGYTF; CDR3 DNA: TGTGCCAGCAGGGACCGGGACAGGGTATATGGCTACACCTTC
V gene: TRBV7-9; clone size: .; J gene: TRBJ1-2; D gene: .; CDR3 protein: CASAGTDYGYTF; CDR3 DNA: TGTGCCAGCGCCGGGACGGACTATGGCTACACCTTC
V gene: TRBV29-1; clone size: .; J gene: TRBJ2-5; D gene: TRBD2; CDR3 protein: CSVEDLGTKETQYF; CDR3 DNA: TGCAGCGTTGAAGATCTAGGGACTAAAGAGACCCAGTACTTC
V gene: TRBV12-3/TRBV12-4; clone size: few; J gene: TRBJ2-4; D gene: .; CDR3 protein: CASSFMAGLAKNIQYF; CDR3 DNA: TGTGCCAGCAGTTTTATGGCGGGTCTAGCCAAAAACATTCAGTACTTC
V gene: TRBV20-1; clone size: few; J gene: TRBJ2-7; D gene: .; CDR3 protein: CSARDQRTASYEQYF; CDR3 DNA: TGCAGTGCTAGAGATCAGAGGACAGCTTCCTACGAGCAGTACTTC
V gene: TRBV20-1; clone size: few; J gene: TRBJ1-5; D gene: TRBD1; CDR3 protein: CSAWDRVMQPQHF; CDR3 DNA: TGCAGTGCTTGGGACAGGGTAATGCAGCCCCAGCATTTT
V gene: TRBV7-2; clone size: .; J gene: TRBJ2-7; D gene: TRBD2; CDR3 protein: CASKMTSGGSYEQYF; CDR3 DNA: TGTGCCAGCAAGATGACTAGCGGGGGAAGCTACGAGCAGTACTTC
V gene: TRBV7-9; clone size: .; J gene: TRBJ1-1; D gene: .; CDR3 protein: CASSLQQSNTEAFF; CDR3 DNA: TGTGCCAGCAGCTTACAACAGTCGAACACTGAAGCTTTCTTT
V gene: TRBV27; clone size: .; J gene: TRBJ1-2; D gene: TRBD1; CDR3 protein: CASSLLGQASPYGYTF; CDR3 DNA: TGTGCCAGCAGTTTATTGGGACAGGCTTCCCCATACGGCTACACCTTC
V gene: TRBV2; clone size: .; J gene: TRBJ2-5; D gene: TRBD2; CDR3 protein: CAGGGVGETQYF; CDR3 DNA: TGTGCCGGGGGGGGAGTCGGAGAGACCCAGTACTTC
V gene: TRBV30; clone size: .; J gene: TRBJ2-7; D gene: TRBD2; CDR3 protein: CAWRIAGGPNEQYF; CDR3 DNA: TGTGCCTGGAGAATAGCGGGGGGGCCAAACGAGCAGTACTTC
V gene: TRBV27; clone size: .; J gene: TRBJ2-3; D gene: .; CDR3 protein: CASSLFEGFSDTDTQYF; CDR3 DNA: TGTGCCAGCAGTTTATTTGAAGGGTTCTCGGACACAGATACGCAGTATTTT
V gene: TRBV12-3/TRBV12-4; clone size: .; J gene: TRBJ2-3; D gene: .; CDR3 protein: CASGPRADTQYF; CDR3 DNA: TGTGCCAGCGGACCTAGGGCAGATACGCAGTATTTT
V gene: TRBV12-3/TRBV12-4; clone size: .; J gene: TRBJ2-1; D gene: TRBD2; CDR3 protein: CASSLFSGGSPYNEQFF; CDR3 DNA: TGTGCCAGCAGTTTGTTTAGCGGGGGGTCCCCCTACAATGAGCAGTTCTTC
V gene: TRBV12-3/TRBV12-4; clone size: .; J gene: TRBJ1-1; D gene: .; CDR3 protein: CASSLLGDTEAFF; CDR3 DNA: TGTGCCAGCAGTTTGCTTGGGGACACTGAAGCTTTCTTT
V gene: TRBV20-1; clone size: .; J gene: TRBJ2-3; D gene: .; CDR3 protein: CSARPSEGPDTQYF; CDR3 DNA: TGCAGTGCGAGGCCCTCAGAGGGGCCAGATACGCAGTATTTT
V gene: TRBV29-1; clone size: once; J gene: TRBJ1-4; D gene: TRBD1; CDR3 protein: CSVDGGGTAGDEEKLFF; CDR3 DNA: TGCAGCGTTGATGGGGGGGGGACAGCCGGAGATGAGGAAAAACTGTTTTTT